The entry below gives a single T cell receptor beta chain sequence along with its context. A sample-barcoded 5' primer and a J-beta primer mix were used in a second PCR of roughly 6 to 12 cycles. MiXCR was run by TCRdb on the 5' RACE reads, yielding one entry per CDR3 protein. This sample yields about 1.6 million distinct CDR3 sequences, of which roughly 32% are seen a single time; over 9% belongs to the top ten. These data originate in a study of blood T cells in healthy people across ages. In the study overall: When template switching was applied, about one barcoded beta molecule was captured per two T cells.

Extraction yielded at least 6 micrograms of total RNA per sample. Germline V gives CDR1 SGHTA, CDR2 FQGTGA. V was trimmed by 6 bases and J by 7 bases, leaving 18 bases between them. The CDR3 contains 15 residues. The sequence was collected from a woman younger than 45 in good health. The V call is TRBV7-3, the J call TRBJ1-4; TRBD1 might be the D (6 bases). Specimen: blood. This CDR3 is CASSSTGGAGEKLFF. The CDR3 DNA follows: TGTGCCAGCAGTTCCACCGGGGGGGCTGGTGAAAAACTGTTTTTT.